Below are 21 T cell receptor beta chains sequenced from a single sample in a study of cytomegalovirus exposure and HLA in healthy donors. The assay was immunoSEQ multiplex PCR, and TCRdb's table has in-frame clones only and misses some. There are 130,000 or so clones in the sample; 89% occur only once, and approximately 9.2% lies in the top ten. Specimen: PBMCs. The receptors were gathered from a woman under 30 in good health and CMV-seropositive.

The genes are TRBV29-1 and TRBJ1-1; D remains unclear. Germline V gene data show CDR1 as SQVTM and CDR2 as ANQGSEA. CDR3 size: 13 residues. The V gene lost 2 bases and the J gene lost 1 base, with 8 bases spanning the gap. The CDR3: CSVEREWNTEAFF. The CDR3 DNA is TGCAGCGTTGAAAGGGAGTGGAACACTGAAGCTTTCTTT.

V is TRBV7-9 and J is TRBJ2-1; TRBD2 aligns across 11 bases. The CDR3 has 19 residues. The germline V gene has CDR1 SEHNR and CDR2 FQNEAQ (reference sequence). Germline trimming cut 1 base from V and 0 bases from J; bases unmatched to any gene: 8. The CDR3 loop reads CASSLGLAGGSSSYNEQFF. The CDR3 region has the DNA TGTGCCAGCAGCTTAGGGCTAGCGGGGGGCTCCAGCTCCTACAATGAGCAGTTCTTC.

J is TRBJ1-1 and V is TRBV21-1; the DNA was not used to check the table's D call, TRBD1. TRBV21-1 is termed a pseudogene. This CDR3 region has 13 residues. In DNA form, the CDR3 reads TGTGCCAGCAGCATGGGACAGAACACTGAAGCTTTCTTT. Its protein product is CASSMGQNTEAFF.

This clone was recorded a few times. The V gene is TRBV5-1, the J gene TRBJ1-2; no reliable D call. The CDR3 runs 14 residues. V gave up 2 bases and J gave up 4 bases, with 12 bases separating them. From germline, CDR1 is SGHRS and CDR2 YFSETQ. The CDR3 loop reads CASSLLDPSYGYTF. Here the CDR3 DNA reads TGCGCCAGCAGCTTACTAGACCCGTCCTATGGCTACACCTTC.

The V and J genes are TRBV12-5 and TRBJ1-5; 10 bases agree with TRBD1. The CDR3 loop spans 18 amino acids. Germline assignment: CDR1 LGHNT and CDR2 FRNRAP. After removal of 2 bases from V and 2 bases from J, the junction contained 9 bases not matched to a gene. Here the CDR3 DNA reads TGTGCTAGTGGTTTGTCACTGGACAGGGGGTGTTGCAATCAGCCCCAGCATTTT. Protein: CASGLSLDRGCCNQPQHF.

V usage is TRBV27 and J usage is TRBJ1-4, with 7 nucleotides matching TRBD1. CDR3 length: 14 residues. Germline CDR1 reads MNHEY; CDR2 reads SMNVEV (reference sequence). The ends lost 5 bases at V and 8 bases at J; junction bases unmatched: 8. DNA of the CDR3: TGTGCCAGCAGTAGACAGGGCGTGAGAGAAAAACTGTTTTTT. Its translation is CASSRQGVREKLFF. Supplemented by reference TRBV27 and TRBJ1-4, the full variable domain reads EAQVTQNPRYLITVTGKKLTVTCSQNMNHEYMSWYRQDPGLGLRQIYYSMNVEVTDKGDVPEGYKVSRKEKRNFPLILESPSPNQTSLYFCASSRQGVREKLFFGSGTQLSVL.

The chain carries TRBV7-2 and TRBJ2-7; 10 nucleotides match TRBD2. Germline CDR1 and CDR2: SGHTA and FQGNSA. V lost 2 bases and J lost 2; bases outside the gene matches: 15. The CDR3 is made up of 19 amino acids. The CDR3 DNA sequence: TGTGCCAGCAGCTTACGCTCTAGCGGGGGCCCACGTGGGCCCTACGAGCAGTACTTC. This translates into CASSLRSSGGPRGPYEQYF.

This chain joins TRBV7-3 and TRBJ2-1; maybe TRBD2 (6 bases). Deletions cut 4 bases from V and 6 bases from J, with 19 bases between. The CDR3 extends over 16 amino acids. The V gene's germline CDR1 is SGHTA and CDR2 FQGTGA. DNA of the CDR3: TGTGCCAGCAGCTCCCCCGGCGCGGTGCGGGGCAATGAGCAGTTCTTC. This codes for CASSSPGAVRGNEQFF.

The chain recombines TRBV27 with TRBJ2-7; 9 bases fit TRBD1. The ends lost 2 bases at V and 1 base at J; junction bases unmatched: 3. CDR3 length equals 15 residues. The germline V gene has CDR1 MNHEY and CDR2 SMNVEV (reference sequence). The CDR3 nucleotides read TGTGCCAGCAGTTTAATGGGACAGGGTTCCTACGAGCAGTACTTC. Translated: CASSLMGQGSYEQYF.

With regard to this clone: This specimen includes other DNA sequences encoding the same CDR3. CDR3 sequence (DNA): TGTGCCAGCAGCTTATCGGGGGGCGCCTACGAGCAGTACTTC. Translated, it gives CASSLSGGAYEQYF. The chain recombines TRBV7-2 with TRBJ2-7; possible D gene TRBD2, 7 bases. Trimming left V 2 bases short and J 2 bases short, with 10 bases between. The V gene's germline CDR1 is SGHTA and CDR2 FQGNSA. This CDR3 comprises 14 residues.

This clone has only one observation. This chain uses TRBV11-2 with TRBJ1-2, with D possibly matching TRBD1 (6 bases). Trimming removed 1 base at V and 11 bases at J, with 11 bases between. Germline CDR1 SGHAT, CDR2 FQNNGV. The CDR3 totals 12 residues. CDR3 residues: CASSLGTASYTF. The DNA of the CDR3 is TGTGCCAGCAGCTTAGGGACAGCCTCATACACCTTC.

The CDR3 DNA reads TGTGCCAGCAGCTTAGGGTTTGGGGGCCGCGCCAAAAACATTCAGTACTTC. Its protein product is CASSLGFGGRAKNIQYF. This chain connects TRBV7-8 to TRBJ2-4; possible D gene TRBD1, 6 bases. CDR1 is SGHVS, CDR2 FQNEAQ, per germline. Trimming left V 1 base short and J 1 base short, with 14 bases between. The CDR3 sequence is 17 residues long. The full variable domain, with the rest looked up from reference TRBV7-8 and TRBJ2-4, is GAGVSQSPRYKVAKRGQDVALRCDPISGHVSLFWYQQALGQGPEFLTYFQNEAQLDKSGLPSDRFFAERPEGSVSTLKIQRTQQEDSAVYLCASSLGFGGRAKNIQYFGAGTRLSVL.

The rearrangement joins TRBV6-5 to TRBJ2-7, with 10 bases fitting TRBD2. Trimming cost V 2 bases and J 6 bases; bases outside gene matches: 4. This CDR3 spans 14 amino acids. CDR1 MNHEY and CDR2 SVGAGI come from the germline V gene. CDR3 protein: CASSYDPSGGEQYF. The CDR3 DNA reads as TGTGCCAGCAGTTACGACCCTAGCGGGGGCGAGCAGTACTTC.

The genes are TRBV7-9 and TRBJ2-3, with D maybe TRBD2 (7 bases). The CDR3 spans 15 residues. The V gene lost 11 bases and the J gene lost 5 bases, with 23 bases spanning the gap. Germline loops: CDR1 SEHNR, CDR2 FQNEAQ (reference sequence). CDR3 sequence reads: CALAERGGQLDTQYF. The DNA for the CDR3 is TGTGCCCTTGCCGAGAGGGGGGGCCAATTAGATACGCAGTATTTT.

The CDR3 nucleotides are TGTGCCAGTTCTGCAGGGGGCTTCACAGATACGCAGTATTTT. It specifies CASSAGGFTDTQYF. The chain has TRBV28 and TRBJ2-3, with 8 nucleotides matching TRBD1. CDR1 and CDR2 (germline): MDHEN, SYDVKM. This CDR3 comprises 14 residues. V was clipped by 9 bases and J by 2 bases; unmatched bases: 7.

The chain uses TRBV5-6 and TRBJ2-5; 7 bases agree with TRBD2. V shed 0 bases, J shed 4 bases, and the junction held 6 bases outside the gene matches. The CDR3 sequence is 15 residues long. The germline V gene encodes CDR1 SGHDT and CDR2 YYEEEE. DNA for the CDR3: TGTGCCAGCAGCTTGGAGGAGCGGGGACCAGAGACCCAGTACTTC. Amino acids: CASSLEERGPETQYF.

V and J are TRBV5-5 and TRBJ2-7; 8 nucleotides match TRBD1. The CDR3 totals 14 residues. Germline V gene lookup returns CDR1 SGHKS and CDR2 YYEKEE (reference sequence). The junction had 7 bases not matched to a gene; V was cut back by 4 bases and J by 4 bases. In DNA form, the CDR3 reads TGTGCCAGCAGCCCCCGACAGGGGTGGTACGAGCAGTACTTC. This gives the protein CASSPRQGWYEQYF.

The V call is TRBV18, the J call TRBJ1-1; 9 nucleotides agree with TRBD1. Germline loops: CDR1 KGHSH, CDR2 LQKENI. The V segment lost 4 bases and the J segment 5 bases; nucleotides outside the gene matches: 5. This CDR3 comprises 14 residues. The CDR3 is CASSRTGARTEAFF. In DNA, the CDR3 is TGTGCCAGCTCACGGACAGGGGCGAGAACTGAAGCTTTCTTT.

The chain uses TRBV5-1 and TRBJ2-3, with a tentative D call TRBD2 (7 bases). Trimming removed 7 bases from V and 5 bases from J, with 20 bases in between. Germline CDR1 SGHRS, CDR2 YFSETQ. The CDR3 length is 15 residues. The DNA for the CDR3 is TGCGCCAGCCAACGTCAAGGGGGGGGCCAAGATACGCAGTATTTT. Encoded protein: CASQRQGGGQDTQYF.

A note on this clone: An end of the junction differs from the germline gene, which may be a read error. The V and J genes are TRBV13 and TRBJ1-6, with D perhaps matching TRBD1 (5 bases). Germline V CDR1 and CDR2: PRHDT, FYEKMQ (reference sequence). This CDR3 region has 15 residues. The CDR3 nucleotides read TGCGCCAGCAGCCTAGCCTTGACAGATAATTCACCCCTCCACTTT. Protein sequence: CASSLALTDNSPLHF.

The chain carries TRBV4-1 and TRBJ1-1; perhaps TRBD1 as D (6 bases). CDR1 MGHRA and CDR2 YSYEKL come from the germline V gene. V was clipped by 2 bases and J by 6 bases, with 16 bases between them. The CDR3 consists of 15 residues. CDR3 sequence: CASSQSQGSAAEAFF. CDR3 in DNA: TGCGCCAGCAGCCAATCCCAGGGGAGCGCGGCTGAAGCTTTCTTT.